This T cell receptor (beta chain) comes out of a study of blood T cell repertoires in COVID-19 (TCRdb year 2020). General notes on the study: Collaborator samples came from the United States, Italy and Spain and covered acute and convalescent phases of COVID-19. HLA class I and class II types, where available, came from metadata supplied by the sample provider rather than from assay-based typing. The repertoires were made available in a free public database intended to serve as a resource for research on the immune response to SARS-CoV-2. Samples were obtained from the ongoing ImmuneRACE study (first 160 participants) and from 1,254 subjects provided by 6 global collaborators. The prospective study material was composed of cDNA or gDNA derived from T cells, B-cell-depleted T cells, or PBMCs. Deeply sampled blood TCRbeta repertoires from subjects exposed to, actively infected with, or recovered from COVID-19 were included in the dataset. A de-identified subject ID, COVID-19 status, age in years and sex were almost always included in the sample metadata.

On this clone itself: The specificity of this receptor is unknown. One base away there is no much larger clone; base qualities are not given.

Whole blood was collected in K2EDTA tubes by collaborating institutions according to the institutions' own protocols. For TCRbeta analysis, collaborators shipped samples as frozen whole blood, isolated PBMCs, or DNA extracted from either of those sample types. From the cysteine through the phenylalanine, the CDR3 covers 15 amino acids. Here the CDR3 DNA is all that survives: 45 bases in frame from base 1. As encoded in the germline V gene (reference sequence), CDR1 is LNHNV while CDR2 is YYDKDF. The germline V end is reduced by 0 bases and the J end by 4 bases; junction bases left unmatched: 3. On the study overall, not on this receptor specifically: The amount of clinical and demographic metadata varied by source and participant and was provided uncurated.

TCRbeta CDR3 regions were amplified from genomic DNA by means of the immunoSEQ Assay, a bias-controlled multiplex PCR. The authors processed their data as follows. The number of nucleated cells in each sample was estimated from the amplification of reference gene primers within the assay. To quantify the absolute abundance of each unique TCRbeta CDR3 rearrangement, sequence reads were collapsed and filtered. Productive Simpson clonality was computed per sample as the square root of Simpson's diversity index over productive rearrangements. The immuneACCESS repertoire file appears here via TCRdb, limited to in-frame rearrangements. These files lack a portion of the clones; in checked studies, under half of the deficit traces to unresolved V genes, and the cause of the others is not known. Clonal size and the V and J genes are those of that table, whereas D and trimming came from the DNA. The sample table lists some 200,000 clones, 85% to 90% of them with a count of one. The ten largest clonotypes hold about 4.8% of the sample.

The receptor comes from a man in his fifties or sixties with acute or convalescent COVID-19. The specimen sequenced was peripheral blood. The chain links TRBV15 with TRBJ1-1; 9 bases in the junction line up with TRBD1. The DNA sequence is as follows: TGTGCCACCAGCAGAGACCAGACAGGGGGCACTGAAGCTTTCTTT. This encodes CATSRDQTGGTEAFF. The entire variable domain, with the stretches around the CDR3 drawn from the reference TRBV15 and TRBJ1-1 proteins, is DAMVIQNPRYQVTQFGKPVTLSCSQTLNHNVMYWYQQKSSQAPKLLFHYYDKDFNNEADTPDNFQSRRPNTSFCFLDIRSPGLGDTAMYLCATSRDQTGGTEAFFGQGTRLTVV.